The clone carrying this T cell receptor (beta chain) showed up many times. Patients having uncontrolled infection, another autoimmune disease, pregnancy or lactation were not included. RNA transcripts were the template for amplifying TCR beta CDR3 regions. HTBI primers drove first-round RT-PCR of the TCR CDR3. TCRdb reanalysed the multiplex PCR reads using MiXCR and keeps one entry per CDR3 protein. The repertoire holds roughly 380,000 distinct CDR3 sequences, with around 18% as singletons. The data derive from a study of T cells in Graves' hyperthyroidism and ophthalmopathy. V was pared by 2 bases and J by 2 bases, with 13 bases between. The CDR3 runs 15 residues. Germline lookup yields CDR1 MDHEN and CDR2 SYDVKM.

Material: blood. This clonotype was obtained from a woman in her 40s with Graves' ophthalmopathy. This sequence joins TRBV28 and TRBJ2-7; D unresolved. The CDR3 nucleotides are TGTGCCAGCAGTTTAGGGTCCGGCGGTCCCTACGAGCAGTACTTC. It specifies CASSLGSGGPYEQYF.